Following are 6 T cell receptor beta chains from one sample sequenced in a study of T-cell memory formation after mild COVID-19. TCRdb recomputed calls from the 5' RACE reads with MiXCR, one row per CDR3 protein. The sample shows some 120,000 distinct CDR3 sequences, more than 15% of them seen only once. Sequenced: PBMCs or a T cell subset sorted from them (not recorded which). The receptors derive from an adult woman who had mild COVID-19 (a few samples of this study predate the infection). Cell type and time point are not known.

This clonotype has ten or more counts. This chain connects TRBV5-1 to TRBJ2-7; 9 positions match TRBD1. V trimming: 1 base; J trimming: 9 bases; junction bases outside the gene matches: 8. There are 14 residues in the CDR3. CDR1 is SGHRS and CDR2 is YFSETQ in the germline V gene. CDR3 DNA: TGCGCCAGCAGCTTGAGACAGGGGGACGCTTCGCAGTACTTC. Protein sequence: CASSLRQGDASQYF.

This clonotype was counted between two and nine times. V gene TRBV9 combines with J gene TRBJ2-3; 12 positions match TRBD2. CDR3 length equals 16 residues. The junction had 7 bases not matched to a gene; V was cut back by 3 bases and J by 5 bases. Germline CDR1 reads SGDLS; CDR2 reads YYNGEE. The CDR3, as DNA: TGTGCCAGCAGCGGGAGGACTAGCGGGGTTGGAGATACGCAGTATTTT. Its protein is CASSGRTSGVGDTQYF.

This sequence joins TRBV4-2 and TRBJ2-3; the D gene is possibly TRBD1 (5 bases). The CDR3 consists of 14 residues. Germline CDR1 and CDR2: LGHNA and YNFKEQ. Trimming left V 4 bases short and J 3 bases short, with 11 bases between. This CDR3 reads CASSPGHTTDTQYF. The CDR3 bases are TGTGCCAGCAGCCCCGGACACACAACAGATACGCAGTATTTT.

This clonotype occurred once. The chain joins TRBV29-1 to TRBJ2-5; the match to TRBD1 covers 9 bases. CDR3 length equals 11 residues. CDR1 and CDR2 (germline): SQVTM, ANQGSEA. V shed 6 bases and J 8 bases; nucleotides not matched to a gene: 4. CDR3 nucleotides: TGCAGCGTGGGGACAGGGATTACCCAGTACTTC. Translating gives CSVGTGITQYF.

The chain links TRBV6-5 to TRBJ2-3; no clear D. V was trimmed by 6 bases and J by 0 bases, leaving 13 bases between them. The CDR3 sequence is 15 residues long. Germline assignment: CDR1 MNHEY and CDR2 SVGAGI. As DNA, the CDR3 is TGTGCCAGCAGCAACTCTGCTCGGAGCACAGATACGCAGTATTTT. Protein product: CASSNSARSTDTQYF.

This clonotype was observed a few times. CDR3 sequence (DNA): TGCAGCGTGGACCCAGGGGTCGGGGCCAACGTCCTGACTTTC. It is translated as CSVDPGVGANVLTF. The chain carries TRBV29-1 and TRBJ2-6, with D possibly being TRBD1 (6 bases). This CDR3 region has 14 residues. Trimming stripped 6 bases from V and 4 bases from J, with 13 bases between. Germline V lookup: CDR1 SQVTM, CDR2 ANQGSEA.